The 5 T cell receptor beta chains listed next were all sequenced from one sample in a study of blood T cell repertoires in COVID-19 (dated by TCRdb to 2018 to 2021). Preparation of the library involved the immunoSEQ multiplex PCR assay. The immuneACCESS repertoire file appears here via TCRdb, limited to in-frame rearrangements. These files lack a portion of the clones; in checked studies, under half of the deficit traces to unresolved V genes, and the cause of the others is not known. Here the sample has around 100,000 clones; around 90% occur a single time. Less than 3.5% of the sample goes to the ten largest clones. Sequenced material: peripheral blood. The receptor set was obtained from a man between 45 and 60 years old with COVID-19, enrolled during active disease.

This sequence joins TRBV5-1 and TRBJ2-1, with D possibly being TRBD2 (5 bases). The V end was cut by 4 bases, the J end by 0 bases, with 14 bases between. The germline V gene encodes CDR1 SGHRS and CDR2 YFSETQ. The CDR3 covers 16 residues. CDR3 region: CASSGLATSSYNEQFF. In DNA form, the CDR3 reads TGCGCCAGCAGCGGTTTAGCGACGAGCTCCTACAATGAGCAGTTCTTC.

V usage is TRBV9 and J usage is TRBJ2-5; 11 bases are a match to TRBD2. The CDR3 loop spans 16 amino acids. Germline assignment: CDR1 SGDLS and CDR2 YYNGEE. Losses at the gene ends were 0 bases for V and 3 bases for J; bases not matched to a gene: 4. CDR3: CASSVGPSGGKETQYF. The DNA for the CDR3 is TGTGCCAGCAGCGTAGGTCCTAGCGGGGGGAAAGAGACCCAGTACTTC.

This clone was seen a single time. This sequence joins TRBV15 and TRBJ1-1; D not resolved. V shed 5 bases and J shed 4 bases, with 11 bases lying between them. The CDR3 totals 13 residues. Germline loops: CDR1 LNHNV, CDR2 YYDKDF (reference sequence). This CDR3 is CATSGSPSTEAFF. CDR3 coding DNA: TGTGCCACCAGCGGCAGTCCCTCCACTGAAGCTTTCTTT.

V is TRBV3-1 (or the pseudogene TRBV3-2) and J is TRBJ1-2, with TRBD1 matching 10 bases. CDR1 and CDR2 (germline): LGHDT, YNNKEL (reference sequence). V shed 4 bases and J 7 bases; nucleotides not matched to a gene: 3. The CDR3 covers 13 residues. CDR3 bases: TGTGCCAGCAGCCGACAGGGGGCAGGTGGCTACACCTTC. Encoded protein: CASSRQGAGGYTF.

J is TRBJ1-2 and V is TRBV7-3; a weak D match, TRBD1 (5 bases). Germline values: CDR1 SGHTA, CDR2 FQGTGA. There are 13 residues in the CDR3. V lost 4 bases, J lost 7 bases, and 13 bases lay in between. CDR3 loop: CASSSPGDVGYTF. The CDR3 DNA is TGTGCCAGCAGCTCGCCGGGGGACGTTGGCTACACCTTC.